This TCR beta chain stems from a study of cytomegalovirus exposure and HLA in healthy donors (dated 2017 in TCRdb). Background on the whole study: A later analysis indicated that the roughly 130 validation repertoires were generated on the platform also employed for the 600 to 750 repertoires of the first cohort. The study aimed to test whether cataloging public T cell receptors could reveal signatures of past pathogen exposure. High-throughput TCR immunosequencing, statistical association of individual TCRs with disease status, and machine learning were combined to predict cytomegalovirus infection status. A separate validation cohort of 100 to 150 different subjects was used in addition to the approximately 640-subject first cohort.

The library came from the immunoSEQ multiplex PCR assay. The authors' pipeline ran thus. A statistical classification framework was developed to diagnose cytomegalovirus status using the catalog of TCR beta chain sequences. TCRdb obtained this table from immuneACCESS and retained in-frame rearrangements with V and J assigned. These tables miss some clones; where compared with another copy, unresolved V genes account for less than half of the shortfall, and the remainder is unexplained. That table supplies the V and J calls and clone size; D and trimming were determined from the DNA. In this sample the table shows over 100,000 clones, nearly 90% of which occur a single time. Together, the top ten hold more than 1% of the sample. Notes on this clone: It lacks a known antigen. Base qualities are not recorded, but no much larger clone differs from it by a single base.

The donors belonged to the validation cohort of approximately 130 subjects, which was separate from the approximately 700-subject first cohort. Paper-wide results and their limitations: It was suggested by the authors that the approach could potentially be generalized to other disease states and immunological phenotypes. A few of the identified cytomegalovirus-associated TCR beta chains were confirmed in vitro to be specific for cytomegalovirus antigens. In a later analysis, TCRs clustered in the first cohort were found to also tend to co-occur in the roughly 120 validation repertoires, with 90% to 95% of cluster scores above 0. A later analysis had no HLA typing for the validation cohort, so co-occurrence there was scored across all 120 repertoires. Cytomegalovirus status was reported to be diagnosed by the classifier with high specificity and sensitivity in both the original and validation cohorts. Most TCR sequences were observed very rarely across donors, whereas some public TCRs were present in many individuals. A total of 150 to 200 TCR beta chains were listed by the study as associated with cytomegalovirus.

CDR1 and CDR2, per the germline V gene, are SNHLY and FYNNEI. V drops 7 bases and J drops 2 bases, leaving 20 bases in between. Spanning cysteine to phenylalanine, the CDR3 consists of 16 amino acids. Kept here is only the CDR3 DNA, which spans 48 bases and is read in frame from base 1. The sequence links TRBV2 to TRBJ1-2; TRBD1 is possibly the D segment (5 matching bases). The sample was PBMCs. The TCR was taken from a woman aged 18-30 years in good health and CMV-seronegative. The DNA sequence is TGTGCCAGCACCTGGGGACTCCAACTCTCCAACTATGGCTACACCTTC. Its protein product is CASTWGLQLSNYGYTF.